Listed below are T cell receptor beta chains from one sample, sequenced in a study of shared clonotypes between healthy human individuals. The assay was immunoSEQ multiplex PCR, and TCRdb's table has in-frame clones only and misses some. The data hold about 820,000 clones, with 80% to 95% observed a single time. Sequenced: naive CD8+ T cells sorted from blood. The receptors derive from a young man in good health. Each CDR3 is given with its conserved first and last residue. A D gene is named only where the DNA matches it firmly. Clone size is stated in some rows and not others, as once, few, many or a class when expanded.

v_call	d_call	clone_size	j_call	cdr3_aa	cdr3_nt
TRBV30	TRBD2	-	TRBJ2-3	CACPRAGETTDTQYF	TGTGCCTGTCCTAGAGCGGGGGAGACCACAGATACGCAGTATTTT
TRBV21-1	-	-	TRBJ1-3	CASSKRSGDIPGNTIYF	TGTGCCAGCAGCAAGAGAAGTGGCGACATACCTGGAAACACCATATATTTT
TRBV27	-	once	TRBJ2-1	CASSLGGNEQFF	TGTGCCAGCAGTTTGGGAGGCAATGAGCAGTTCTTC
TRBV11-2	-	-	TRBJ2-1	CASSLGGEPHEQFF	TGTGCCAGCAGCTTAGGGGGTGAGCCCCATGAGCAGTTCTTC
TRBV5-5	-	-	TRBJ1-5	CASSLRQSNQPQHF	TGTGCCAGCAGCTTAAGACAGAGCAATCAGCCCCAGCATTTT
TRBV27	-	-	TRBJ1-2	CASSPGLLFGYTF	TGTGCCAGCAGCCCAGGACTACTATTTGGCTACACCTTC
TRBV6-1	TRBD1	once	TRBJ2-7	CATSSGQGGYEQYF	TGTGCCACTTCATCGGGACAGGGTGGCTACGAGCAGTACTTC
TRBV30	-	-	TRBJ2-3	CARGGGTDTQYF	TGTGCCAGAGGGGGGGGCACAGATACGCAGTATTTT
TRBV29-1	-	-	TRBJ2-3	CSGFGLDGVDTQYF	TGCAGCGGTTTTGGACTGGATGGGGTGGATACGCAGTATTTT
TRBV27	-	-	TRBJ2-7	CASSFKGVVLYEQYF	TGTGCCAGCAGTTTTAAAGGAGTAGTCCTCTACGAGCAGTACTTC
TRBV14	TRBD2	-	TRBJ2-5	CASSQVGGQETQYF	TGTGCCAGCAGCCAGGTGGGGGGGCAAGAGACCCAGTACTTC
TRBV9	-	-	TRBJ2-2	CASSVEGGELFF	TGTGCCAGCAGCGTAGAGGGCGGGGAGCTGTTTTTT
TRBV29-1	-	-	TRBJ2-3	CSVEVSSDTQYF	TGCAGCGTTGAAGTTAGTTCAGATACGCAGTATTTT
TRBV7-9	-	-	TRBJ2-1	CASSLVSGDEQFF	TGTGCCAGCAGCTTAGTGTCGGGGGATGAGCAGTTCTTC
TRBV7-2	TRBD2	once	TRBJ2-1	CASSFPGLAMNEQFF	TGTGCCAGCAGCTTCCCGGGACTAGCGATGAATGAGCAGTTCTTC
TRBV5-1	-	-	TRBJ2-5	CASSLGVAGGETQYF	TGCGCCAGCAGCTTGGGAGTAGCAGGAGGAGAGACCCAGTACTTC
TRBV9	TRBD1	once	TRBJ1-1	CASSPEGQMNTEAFF	TGTGCCAGCAGCCCTGAGGGACAGATGAACACTGAAGCTTTCTTT
TRBV27	-	-	TRBJ2-5	CASSPEITHLKETQYF	TGTGCCAGCAGTCCGGAAATAACGCATCTAAAAGAGACCCAGTACTTC
TRBV28	-	-	TRBJ1-5	CASSLPGNRQPQHF	TGTGCCAGCAGCCTCCCAGGGAATCGTCAGCCCCAGCATTTT
TRBV23-1	TRBD1	-	TRBJ2-7	CASSQSSRTGAIRTISYEQYF	TGCGCCAGCAGTCAATCGAGTAGGACAGGGGCTATTAGGACTATCTCCTACGAGCAGTACTTC
TRBV19	-	-	TRBJ1-5	CASSRSDAYNQPQHF	TGTGCCAGTAGTAGGTCGGACGCTTACAATCAGCCCCAGCATTTT
TRBV4-1	-	-	TRBJ1-1	CASSQFDHDEAFF	TGCGCCAGCAGCCAATTTGATCACGATGAAGCTTTCTTT